This T cell receptor (beta chain) was recovered during a study of blood T cell repertoires in COVID-19. About the research overall: T cells, B-cell-depleted T cells, or PBMCs supplied cDNA or gDNA.

The CDR3 has 13 residues. Trimming took 6 bases from V and 5 from J, leaving 13 bases between them. Germline CDR1 MNHEY, CDR2 SVGAGI. Assay used: immunoSEQ multiplex PCR; TCRdb lists only in-frame clones, some missing. Altogether roughly 190,000 clones are present, nearly 90% being singletons, with the ten largest covering about 22%. The chain uses TRBV6-5 and TRBJ1-1, with a tentative D call TRBD1 (6 bases). The sample comprised peripheral blood. This sequence was found in a man aged 60 to 69 with active or convalescent COVID-19. CDR3 loop: CASSVTGRTEAFF. The CDR3 nucleotides read TGTGCCAGCAGCGTTACAGGGCGGACTGAAGCTTTCTTT.